The rows below give T cell receptor beta chains drawn from one sample of a study of response to subunit inactivated influenza vaccine. TCRdb called the RT-PCR reads again in MiXCR, with one record for every CDR3 protein. Of around 490,000 distinct CDR3 sequences in the sample, 7.5% to 8.5% were seen once. The sample consisted of PBMCs from blood, taken around 25 months after vaccination. These receptor sequences come from a man aged 50 to 75 who received an inactivated influenza vaccine. The CDR3 runs from the conserved cysteine through the conserved F or W. The D gene is left open where the match is weak. Where a row states a size, it is once, few, many or the class of an expanded clone; other rows omit it.

clone_size	v_call	d_call	j_call	cdr3_nt	cdr3_aa
few	TRBV5-5	NA	TRBJ2-3	TGTTCCAGCAGCTTGGGTGGGGCCAGAGATACGCAGTATTTT	CSSSLGGARDTQYF
NA	TRBV7-2	NA	TRBJ2-5	TGTGCCAGCAGCAGCCTTGTGGGTTCCCAAGAGACCCAGTACTTC	CASSSLVGSQETQYF
NA	TRBV5-1	NA	TRBJ2-7	TGCGCCAGCAGCTTGGGATGGGGCTCCTACGAGCAGTACTTC	CASSLGWGSYEQYF
few	TRBV20-1	NA	TRBJ2-1	TGCAGTGCTTCCCTCACGGGAGACTCCGATGAGCAGTTCTTC	CSASLTGDSDEQFF
few	TRBV6-1	NA	TRBJ2-2	TGTGCCAGCATCTTTAGCGGGACAGGGAACACCGGGGAGCTGTTTTTT	CASIFSGTGNTGELFF
few	TRBV29-1	NA	TRBJ1-3	TGCAGCGTTGAAGGTGGACAGTCTGGAAACACCATATATTTT	CSVEGGQSGNTIYF
NA	TRBV3-1	NA	TRBJ1-4	TGTGCCAGTTCGGGGGCAGGGGACGAAAAACTGTTTTTT	CASSGAGDEKLFF
few	TRBV10-3	NA	TRBJ1-3	TGTGCCATCAGCCGGGAGGGCTCTGGAAACACCATATATTTT	CAISREGSGNTIYF
NA	TRBV3-1	TRBD1	TRBJ1-3	TGTGCCAGCAGCCAGGGACAGGCGGGCACCTTTGGAAACACCATATATTTT	CASSQGQAGTFGNTIYF
many	TRBV5-1	TRBD1	TRBJ2-7	TGCGCCAGCAGGCCCGGGACAGGCCTCGGCGAGCAGTACTTC	CASRPGTGLGEQYF
NA	TRBV28	NA	TRBJ1-3	TGTGCCAGTGGGCAAATCCTCACTGGAAACACCATATATTTT	CASGQILTGNTIYF
NA	TRBV5-8	NA	TRBJ2-1	TGTGCCAGCAGCCAGCGGGACAATGAGCAGTTCTTC	CASSQRDNEQFF
NA	TRBV5-1	NA	TRBJ1-2	TGCGCCAGCAGCTCTGGTGCGGTAGTTCGGTATGGCTACACCTTC	CASSSGAVVRYGYTF
few	TRBV7-9	NA	TRBJ2-7	TGTGCCAGCAGCTTATCCATGAGGGTTGACGAGCAGTACTTC	CASSLSMRVDEQYF
few	TRBV20-1	TRBD2	TRBJ2-1	TGCAGTGCTAGAGATCAAAGGGGACTAGCGGGGACCTACAATGAGCAGTTCTTC	CSARDQRGLAGTYNEQFF
NA	TRBV20-1	NA	TRBJ2-3	TGCAGTGCTAGAGCGCACACAGATACGCAGTATTTT	CSARAHTDTQYF
once	TRBV20-1	NA	TRBJ1-2	TGCAGTGCTAGAGCCCCCATGGGCATTTGGGAGTCTGGCTACACCTTC	CSARAPMGIWESGYTF
NA	TRBV14	TRBD1	TRBJ1-2	TGTGCCAGCAGGCGACAGGGCACCTATGGCTACACCTTC	CASRRQGTYGYTF
NA	TRBV11-2	NA	TRBJ2-7	TGTGCCAGCAGCTCCTTGTATCGCCACGAGCAGTACTTC	CASSSLYRHEQYF
NA	TRBV20-1	NA	TRBJ2-3	TGCAGTGCTAGTAGGAGCCACACAGATACGCAGTATTTT	CSASRSHTDTQYF
many	TRBV7-2	NA	TRBJ2-4	TGTGCCAGCAGCTTAGACCGGGGGATTCAGTACTTC	CASSLDRGIQYF
few	TRBV4-2	NA	TRBJ2-7	TGTGCCAGCAGCCAAGATTTTTCTAGCAGCTCCTACGAGCAGTACTTC	CASSQDFSSSSYEQYF
NA	TRBV20-1	TRBD2	TRBJ2-7	TGCAGTGCTAGAGTTATTAGCGGGAACACCTACGAGCAGTACTTC	CSARVISGNTYEQYF
many	TRBV5-8	TRBD2	TRBJ2-1	TGTGCCAGCAGCTCGGGAGGTCCCACAAAGATCAACAATGAGCAGTTCTTC	CASSSGGPTKINNEQFF
NA	TRBV20-1	NA	TRBJ2-3	TGCAGTGCTAGAGTTGCGACTAGCACAGATACGCAGTATTTT	CSARVATSTDTQYF
NA	TRBV2	NA	TRBJ2-5	TGTGCCAGCAGTGATCTACCCACCCAAGAGACCCAGTACTTC	CASSDLPTQETQYF
few	TRBV6-2/TRBV6-3	NA	TRBJ2-7	TGTGCCAGCAGTTACTCAACAGCCCTGATCTCCTACGAGCAGTACTTC	CASSYSTALISYEQYF
few	TRBV7-6	NA	TRBJ1-4	TGTGCCAGCAGCTCCCCGGTGGGGACAACTAATGAAAAACTGTTTTTT	CASSSPVGTTNEKLFF
few	TRBV29-1	NA	TRBJ1-4	TGCAGCGTTGTTGAGGGCTCGAATGAAAAACTGTTTTTT	CSVVEGSNEKLFF
NA	TRBV7-9	TRBD1	TRBJ2-7	TGTGCCAGCAGCTTAGGGGCAGGGGGCCACGAGCAGTACTTC	CASSLGAGGHEQYF
NA	TRBV9	TRBD2	TRBJ2-1	TGTGCCAGCAGCGTAGCCGGGACTAGGTACAATGAGCAGTTCTTC	CASSVAGTRYNEQFF
NA	TRBV6-1	NA	TRBJ2-7	TGTGCCAGCAGTGAACAGGGGCCCCGCTACGAGCAGTACTTC	CASSEQGPRYEQYF
many	TRBV28	NA	TRBJ2-2	TGTGCCAGCAGTTTATCGGGACATCAGAACACCGGGGAGCTGTTTTTT	CASSLSGHQNTGELFF
many	TRBV5-1	NA	TRBJ2-1	TGCGCCAGCAGCGGTGCGGGATCCTCCTACAATGAGCAGTTCTTC	CASSGAGSSYNEQFF
many	TRBV12-3/TRBV12-4	NA	TRBJ2-5	TGTGCCAGCAGTCGACAGCCCCGAGGGGAGACCCAGTACTTC	CASSRQPRGETQYF
few	TRBV29-1	NA	TRBJ1-3	TGCAGCGTTGAGGGCGCGCCTGGAAACACCATATATTTT	CSVEGAPGNTIYF
NA	TRBV29-1	NA	TRBJ2-1	TGCAGCGTTGAAGCCTTAGGCAATGAGCAGTTCTTC	CSVEALGNEQFF
few	TRBV3-1	NA	TRBJ1-1	TGTGCCAGCAGCCAAGATCGGGGAACGTACTATGCCACTGAAGCTTTCTTT	CASSQDRGTYYATEAFF
NA	TRBV7-2	NA	TRBJ2-2	TGTGCCAGCAGCCCCGCCCAAACCGGGGAGCTGTTTTTT	CASSPAQTGELFF
NA	TRBV12-3/TRBV12-4	NA	TRBJ1-5	TGTGCCAGCAGTTTATCGGGTCGGGGAGATCAGCCCCAGCATTTT	CASSLSGRGDQPQHF
few	TRBV12-3/TRBV12-4	NA	TRBJ2-3	TGTGCCAGCAGACAGCTTAGCACAGATACGCAGTATTTT	CASRQLSTDTQYF